The 20 T cell receptor beta chains listed next were all sequenced from one sample in a study of cytomegalovirus exposure and HLA in healthy donors. Primers for the PCR totalled 60 Vbeta and 13 Jbeta. Some clones are missing from TCRdb's copy, which holds only in-frame ones; the method was immunoSEQ multiplex PCR. The data show over 110,000 clones, with approximately 83% seen just once and around 2.5% held by the top ten. The sample consisted of PBMCs. These receptors were taken from a male donor in good health and CMV-seronegative.

The chain has TRBV6-5 and TRBJ1-1; weak D call: TRBD1 (6 bases). Germline CDR1 MNHEY, CDR2 SVGAGI. This CDR3 contains 16 residues. Between the trimmed V and J ends, which lost 0 bases and 1 base, there was a span of 12 bases. The CDR3 DNA follows: TGTGCCAGCAGTTACTCACCCCTGACAGGGAACACTGAAGCTTTCTTT. Residues: CASSYSPLTGNTEAFF.

This clone was seen just once. The chain links TRBV30 to TRBJ2-1; 7 nucleotides line up with TRBD1. The length of the CDR3 is 15 residues. V shed 3 bases, J shed 0 bases, and the junction held 5 bases outside the gene matches. Germline CDR1 GTSNPN, CDR2 SVGIG (reference sequence). CDR3: CAWRDGTVSYNEQFF. CDR3 nucleotide sequence: TGTGCCTGGAGAGACGGGACAGTCTCCTACAATGAGCAGTTCTTC.

This chain uses TRBV27 with TRBJ2-7; 10 nucleotides match TRBD2. Germline V gene sequence: CDR1 MNHEY, CDR2 SMNVEV (reference sequence). V lost 3 bases to trimming and J lost 0 bases; unmatched junction nucleotides: 11. CDR3 length: 18 residues. The CDR3 DNA reads as TGTGCCAGCAGTTTCCAGACTAGCGGGCCATCTAGCTCCTACGAGCAGTACTTC. It specifies CASSFQTSGPSSSYEQYF.

The chain links TRBV6-1 to TRBJ1-6, with 9 bases that match TRBD1. The CDR3 spans 14 residues. The J segment lost 9 bases and the V segment lost 8 bases, leaving 8 bases of the junction unmatched. The germline V gene has CDR1 MNHNS and CDR2 SASEGT. CDR3 sequence (DNA): TGTGCCAGCTGTTGGGGACAGGGCGGTTCACCCCTCCACTTT. This translates into CASCWGQGGSPLHF.

The chain combines TRBV10-3 with TRBJ2-5; tentatively, D is TRBD2 (6 bases). The germline V gene has CDR1 ENHRY and CDR2 SYGVKD. V dropped 4 bases and J dropped 7 bases, with 16 bases sitting between them. The CDR3 is 14 residues long. The CDR3 protein is CAISARDSKGTQYF. The DNA of the CDR3 is TGTGCCATCAGTGCCAGGGACTCCAAAGGGACCCAGTACTTC.

The gene calls are TRBV7-2 and TRBJ2-5; D call uncertain. Trimming took off 5 bases at V and 4 bases at J, with 5 bases between the two ends. CDR1 and CDR2 from the germline V gene are SGHTA and FQGNSA. The CDR3 contains 11 residues. CDR3 sequence reads: CASSPLETQYF. The CDR3 bases are TGTGCCAGCAGCCCTCTAGAGACCCAGTACTTC.

The chain has TRBV18 and TRBJ2-7, with D unresolved. The V gene's germline CDR1 is KGHSH and CDR2 LQKENI. The CDR3 runs to 15 residues. Trimming took off 2 bases at V and 5 bases at J, with 16 bases between the two ends. CDR3 nucleotides: TGTGCCAGCTCACCAACTGACTCATCGAGCAACGAGCAGTACTTC. As protein: CASSPTDSSSNEQYF.

J is TRBJ2-1 and V is TRBV7-2, with a tentative D call TRBD2 (6 bases). The V end lost 2 bases, the J end lost 4 bases, and 18 bases lay between the germline ends. Germline lookup yields CDR1 SGHTA and CDR2 FQGNSA. The CDR3 contains 17 residues. The CDR3 sequence: CASSLMSGRLTYNEQFF. Here the CDR3 DNA reads TGTGCCAGCAGCTTAATGTCGGGGAGGCTTACTTACAATGAGCAGTTCTTC.

The V and J genes are TRBV7-7 and TRBJ2-2, with D tentatively TRBD1 (7 bases). The V gene's germline CDR1 is SSHAT and CDR2 FNYEAQ (reference sequence). The CDR3 is 18 amino acids. V lost 2 bases and J lost 8, with 24 bases in between. The CDR3 coding sequence is TGTGCCAGCAGCTTAACGCCCCCCAGCGGCCAGGGGGGAGGGGAGCTGTTTTTT. Residues: CASSLTPPSGQGGGELFF.

The chain links TRBV7-2 to TRBJ2-1, with a tentative D call TRBD1 (5 bases). The CDR3 is made up of 16 amino acids. Between the trimmed V and J ends, which lost 2 bases and 0 bases, there was a span of 11 bases. Germline V lookup: CDR1 SGHTA, CDR2 FQGNSA. DNA of the CDR3: TGTGCCAGCAGCTTATGGGGCGTCAGCTCCTACAATGAGCAGTTCTTC. Protein sequence: CASSLWGVSSYNEQFF.

This clone was seen a handful of times. Its ends do not fully match the called genes, so a read error is possible. The chain carries TRBV7-7 and TRBJ2-3; D unresolved. Germline assignment: CDR1 SSHAT and CDR2 FNYEAQ (reference sequence). The CDR3 consists of 18 residues. CDR3 loop: CASSLGSALGVGQDTQYF. CDR3 coding DNA: TGTGCTAGCAGCTTAGGCAGCGCCTTAGGTGTCGGCCAAGATACGCAGTATTTT. Filled out from reference TRBV7-7 and TRBJ2-3, the complete variable domain reads GAGVSQSPRYKVTKRGQDVTLRCDPISSHATLYWYQQALGQGPEFLTYFNYEAQPDKSGLPSDRFSAERPEGSISTLTIQRTEQRDSAMYRCASSLGSALGVGQDTQYFGPGTRLTVL.

On this clone itself: At one end the junction does not follow the germline gene, possibly because of a read error. V gene TRBV10-3 combines with J gene TRBJ2-7, with 11 bases identical to TRBD1. CDR3 length: 14 residues. Germline assignment: CDR1 ENHRY and CDR2 SYGVKD. Here the CDR3 reads CAIRGQGGEYEKYF. CDR3 nucleotide sequence: TGTGCCATCAGGGGACAGGGGGGGGAGTACGAGAAGTACTTC.

Concerning this clone: Mismatch with germline at one junction end may stem from a read error. The V and J genes are TRBV7-9 and TRBJ2-7, with 7 bases identical to TRBD1. The CDR3 sequence is 13 residues long. Germline V gene lookup returns CDR1 SEHNR and CDR2 FQNEAQ (reference sequence). CDR3 sequence (DNA): TGTTCCAGCACCCAAGGACAGGCCTACGAGCAGTACTTC. As protein: CSSTQGQAYEQYF.

The rearrangement uses TRBV9 and TRBJ2-3, with D possibly being TRBD1 (5 bases). This CDR3 comprises 14 residues. The V and J ends lost 0 bases and 2 bases respectively, with 7 bases between them. Germline values: CDR1 SGDLS, CDR2 YYNGEE. The CDR3 loop is CASSVEGVTDTQYF. CDR3 sequence (DNA): TGTGCCAGCAGCGTAGAAGGGGTCACAGATACGCAGTATTTT.

The chain joins TRBV18 to TRBJ2-7; 8 nucleotides match TRBD1. J gave up 3 bases and V 8 bases, and 6 bases lay outside the gene matches. In germline, CDR1 is KGHSH, CDR2 LQKENI. The length of the CDR3 is 13 residues. CDR3 sequence reads: CASRDRPNYEQYF. The CDR3 DNA sequence: TGTGCCAGCCGGGACAGGCCTAACTACGAGCAGTACTTC.

The gene calls are TRBV4-3 and TRBJ2-6, with 7 bases identical to TRBD1. The trim removed 3 bases at V and 0 bases at J, leaving 8 bases unmatched. CDR3 length: 18 residues. Germline values: CDR1 LGHNA, CDR2 YSLEER. The CDR3 here is CASSQLWTGSSGANVLTF. The DNA for the CDR3 is TGCGCCAGCAGCCAGCTCTGGACAGGAAGCTCTGGGGCCAACGTCCTGACTTTC.

The V call is TRBV10-3, the J call TRBJ2-5, with 9 bases lining up with TRBD1. The trim removed 6 bases at V and 3 bases at J, leaving 5 bases unmatched. The CDR3 spans 14 residues. Germline CDR1 is ENHRY and CDR2 is SYGVKD. The DNA for the CDR3 is TGTGCCATCAGAGAGACAGGGGGTGAAGAGACCCAGTACTTC. Its protein product is CAIRETGGEETQYF.

With respect to this clone: Other DNA variants within this sample encode the same CDR3. The V call is TRBV27, the J call TRBJ1-1; weak D call: TRBD1 (6 bases). The CDR3 is 13 amino acids. Germline V CDR1 and CDR2: MNHEY, SMNVEV (reference sequence). V was trimmed by 5 bases and J by 7 bases, leaving 14 bases between them. The CDR3 loop is CASSTRTANEAFF. The CDR3 DNA follows: TGTGCCAGCAGTACCCGGACAGCCAATGAAGCTTTCTTT.

Here the CDR3 DNA reads TGCAGCGTCGGACAGGGTAACTACGAGCAGTACTTC. Amino acids: CSVGQGNYEQYF. The chain joins TRBV29-1 to TRBJ2-7, with 8 bases matching TRBD1. The CDR3 extends over 12 amino acids. Germline CDR1 is SQVTM and CDR2 is ANQGSEA. The V and J ends lost 6 bases and 3 bases, in that order; junction bases with no gene match: 4.

The chain couples TRBV2 to TRBJ1-1; 8 bases fit TRBD1. The ends lost 6 bases at V and 5 bases at J; junction bases unmatched: 5. CDR1 is SNHLY, CDR2 FYNNEI, per germline. CDR3 length: 13 residues. The CDR3, as DNA: TGTGCCAGCAGGATAACAGGGGGTACTGAAGCTTTCTTT. Its protein product is CASRITGGTEAFF.